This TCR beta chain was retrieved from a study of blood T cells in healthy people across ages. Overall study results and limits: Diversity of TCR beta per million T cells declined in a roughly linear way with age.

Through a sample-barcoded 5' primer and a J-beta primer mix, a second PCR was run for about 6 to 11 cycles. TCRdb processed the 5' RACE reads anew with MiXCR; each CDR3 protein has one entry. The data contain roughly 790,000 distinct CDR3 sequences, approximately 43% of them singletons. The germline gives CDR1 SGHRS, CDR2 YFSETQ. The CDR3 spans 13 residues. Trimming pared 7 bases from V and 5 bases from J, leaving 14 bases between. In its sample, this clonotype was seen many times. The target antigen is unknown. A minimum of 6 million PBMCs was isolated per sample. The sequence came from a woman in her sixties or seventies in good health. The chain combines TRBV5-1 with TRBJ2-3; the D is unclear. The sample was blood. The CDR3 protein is CASAGPLRDTQYF. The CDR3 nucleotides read TGCGCCAGCGCCGGACCTCTCCGAGATACGCAGTATTTT.